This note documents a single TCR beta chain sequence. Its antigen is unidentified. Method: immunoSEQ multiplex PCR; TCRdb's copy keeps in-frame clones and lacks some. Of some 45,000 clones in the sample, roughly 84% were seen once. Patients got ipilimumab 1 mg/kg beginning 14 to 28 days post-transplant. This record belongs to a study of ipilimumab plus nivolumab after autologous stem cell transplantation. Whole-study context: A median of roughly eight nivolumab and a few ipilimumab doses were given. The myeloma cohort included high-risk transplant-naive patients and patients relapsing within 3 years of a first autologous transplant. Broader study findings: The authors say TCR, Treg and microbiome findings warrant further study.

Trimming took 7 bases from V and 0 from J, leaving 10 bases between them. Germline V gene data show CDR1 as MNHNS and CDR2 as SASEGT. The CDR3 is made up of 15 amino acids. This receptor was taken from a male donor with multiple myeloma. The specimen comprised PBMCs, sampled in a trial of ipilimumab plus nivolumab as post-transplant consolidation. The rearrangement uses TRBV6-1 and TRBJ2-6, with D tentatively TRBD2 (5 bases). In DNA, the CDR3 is TGTGCCAGCAAACGAGGGAGCTCTGGGGCCAACGTCCTGACTTTC. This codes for CASKRGSSGANVLTF.